This T cell receptor (beta chain) was recovered during a study of radiotherapy plus CTLA-4 blockade in lung cancer. In the study overall: Of all patients, around 19% responded objectively and about 34% showed disease control. Study-level points and caveats: Following radiotherapy plus ipilimumab, tumor-derived TCR clones expanded in the blood.

Lung cancer patients with chemo-refractory metastatic non-small-cell disease were given focal radiation plus CTLA-4 blockade with ipilimumab. This CDR3 has 16 residues. Germline CDR1 and CDR2: SGHNT and YYREEE (reference sequence). The J segment lost 3 bases and the V segment lost 1 base, leaving 5 bases of the junction unmatched. As to this clone: Antigen specificity is unknown.

Clones were read by immunoSEQ multiplex PCR, and TCRdb kept only the in-frame ones, dropping some. The data hold tens of thousands of clones, with around 80% observed a single time. This TCR came from a human donor with non-small cell lung cancer who had a partial response to radiotherapy plus ipilimumab. The source was peripheral blood, collected from a patient treated with radiotherapy plus ipilimumab. The V call is TRBV5-4, the J call TRBJ2-1, with 9 positions matching TRBD1. Here the CDR3 DNA reads TGTGCCAGCAGCTTGTTCTGGGACAGGGTCTACAATGAGCAGTTCTTC. This translates into CASSLFWDRVYNEQFF.